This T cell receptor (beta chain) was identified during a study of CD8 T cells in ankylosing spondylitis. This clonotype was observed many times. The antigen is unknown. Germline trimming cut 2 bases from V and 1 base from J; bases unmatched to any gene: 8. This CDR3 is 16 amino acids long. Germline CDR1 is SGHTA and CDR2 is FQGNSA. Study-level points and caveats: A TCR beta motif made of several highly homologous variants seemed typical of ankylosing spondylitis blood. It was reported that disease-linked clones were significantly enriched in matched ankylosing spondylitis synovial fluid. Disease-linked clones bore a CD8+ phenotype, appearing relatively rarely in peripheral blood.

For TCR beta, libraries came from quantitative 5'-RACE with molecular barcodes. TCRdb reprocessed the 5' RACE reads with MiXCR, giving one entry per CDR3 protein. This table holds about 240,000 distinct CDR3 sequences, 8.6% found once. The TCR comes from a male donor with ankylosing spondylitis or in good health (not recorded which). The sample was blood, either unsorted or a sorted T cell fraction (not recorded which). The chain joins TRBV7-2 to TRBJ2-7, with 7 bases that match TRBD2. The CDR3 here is CASSLIGLEASYEQYF. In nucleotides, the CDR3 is TGTGCCAGCAGCTTAATTGGACTAGAAGCATCCTACGAGCAGTACTTC.